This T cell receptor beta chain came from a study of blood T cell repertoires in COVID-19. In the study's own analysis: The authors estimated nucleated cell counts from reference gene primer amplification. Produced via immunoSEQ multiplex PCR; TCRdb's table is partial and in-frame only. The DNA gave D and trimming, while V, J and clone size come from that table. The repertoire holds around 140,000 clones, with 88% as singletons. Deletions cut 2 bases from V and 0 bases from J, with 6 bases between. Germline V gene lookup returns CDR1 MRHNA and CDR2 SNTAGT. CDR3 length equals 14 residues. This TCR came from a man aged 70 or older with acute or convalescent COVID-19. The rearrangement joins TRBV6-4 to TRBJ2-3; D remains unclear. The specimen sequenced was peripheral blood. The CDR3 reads CASSDGQSTDTQYF. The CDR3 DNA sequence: TGTGCCAGCAGTGACGGGCAGAGCACAGATACGCAGTATTTT.